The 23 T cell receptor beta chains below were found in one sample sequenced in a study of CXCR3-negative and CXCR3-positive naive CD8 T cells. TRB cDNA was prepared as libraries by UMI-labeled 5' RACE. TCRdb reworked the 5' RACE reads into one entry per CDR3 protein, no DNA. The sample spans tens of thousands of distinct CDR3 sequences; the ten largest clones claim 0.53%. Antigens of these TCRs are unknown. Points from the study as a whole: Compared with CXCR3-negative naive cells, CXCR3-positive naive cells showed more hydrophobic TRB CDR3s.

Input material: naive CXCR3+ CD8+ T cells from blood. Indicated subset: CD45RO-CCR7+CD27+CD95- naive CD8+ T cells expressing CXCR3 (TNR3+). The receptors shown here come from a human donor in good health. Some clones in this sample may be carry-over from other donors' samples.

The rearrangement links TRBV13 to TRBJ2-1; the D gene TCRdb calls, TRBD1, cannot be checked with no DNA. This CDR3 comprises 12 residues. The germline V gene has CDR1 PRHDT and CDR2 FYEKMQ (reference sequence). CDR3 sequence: CASRQGRAEQFF.

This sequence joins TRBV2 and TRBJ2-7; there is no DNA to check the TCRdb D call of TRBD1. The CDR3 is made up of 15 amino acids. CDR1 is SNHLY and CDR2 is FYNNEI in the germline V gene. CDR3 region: CASRDSGQGLYEQYF.

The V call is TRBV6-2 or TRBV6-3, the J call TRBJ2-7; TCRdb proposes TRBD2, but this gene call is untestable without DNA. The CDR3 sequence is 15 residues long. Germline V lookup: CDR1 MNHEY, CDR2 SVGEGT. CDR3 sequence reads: CASSYRLALSYEQYF.

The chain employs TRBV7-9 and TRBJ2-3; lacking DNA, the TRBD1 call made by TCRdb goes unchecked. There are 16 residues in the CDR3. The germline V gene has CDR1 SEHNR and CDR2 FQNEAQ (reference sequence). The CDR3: CASKGTGRLQTDTQYF.

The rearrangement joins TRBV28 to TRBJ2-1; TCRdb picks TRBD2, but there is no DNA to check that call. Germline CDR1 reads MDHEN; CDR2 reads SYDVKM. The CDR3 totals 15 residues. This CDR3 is CASSKGLADYNEQFF.

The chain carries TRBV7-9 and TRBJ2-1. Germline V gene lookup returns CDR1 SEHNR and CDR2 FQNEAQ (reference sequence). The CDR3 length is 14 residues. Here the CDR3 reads CASSLGSVNNEQFF.

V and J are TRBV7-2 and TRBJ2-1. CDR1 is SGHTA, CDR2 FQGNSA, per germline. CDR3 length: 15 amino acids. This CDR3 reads CASSQIEFWVNEQFF.

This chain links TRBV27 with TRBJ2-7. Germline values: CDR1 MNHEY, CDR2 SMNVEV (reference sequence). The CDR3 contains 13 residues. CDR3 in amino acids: CASSFNRAYEQYF.

The CDR3: CASSQEGRELNTGELFF. This sequence joins TRBV4-3 and TRBJ2-2. Germline assignment: CDR1 LGHNA and CDR2 YSLEER. The length of the CDR3 is 17 residues.

The CDR3 sequence is CASSESHLNTEAFF. The chain uses TRBV25-1 and TRBJ1-1. The length of the CDR3 is 14 residues. Germline V gives CDR1 MGHDK, CDR2 SYGVNS.

CDR3: CASSQEAGGPDTQYF. This chain links TRBV4-2 with TRBJ2-3; with no DNA, the TCRdb D assignment of TRBD2 cannot be verified. The CDR3 has 15 residues. Germline loops: CDR1 LGHNA, CDR2 YNFKEQ.

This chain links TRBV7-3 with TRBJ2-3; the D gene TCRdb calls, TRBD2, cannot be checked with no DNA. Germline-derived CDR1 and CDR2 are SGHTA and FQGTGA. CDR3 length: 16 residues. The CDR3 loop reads CASSSGGESDTDTQYF.

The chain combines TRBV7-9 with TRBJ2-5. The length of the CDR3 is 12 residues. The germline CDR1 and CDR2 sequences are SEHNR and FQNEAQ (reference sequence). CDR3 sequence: CASSPYGETQYF.

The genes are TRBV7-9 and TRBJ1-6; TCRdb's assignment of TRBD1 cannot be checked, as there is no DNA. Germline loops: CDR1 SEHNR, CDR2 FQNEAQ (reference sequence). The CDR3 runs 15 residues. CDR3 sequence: CASSLGGTGGPPLHF.

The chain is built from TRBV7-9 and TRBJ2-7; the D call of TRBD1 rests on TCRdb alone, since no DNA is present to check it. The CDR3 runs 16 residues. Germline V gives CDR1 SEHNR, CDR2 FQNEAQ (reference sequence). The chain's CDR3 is CASSFPGQGTAYEQYF.

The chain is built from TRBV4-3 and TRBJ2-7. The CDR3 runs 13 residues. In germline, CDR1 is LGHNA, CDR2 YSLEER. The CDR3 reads CASSQASSYEQYF.

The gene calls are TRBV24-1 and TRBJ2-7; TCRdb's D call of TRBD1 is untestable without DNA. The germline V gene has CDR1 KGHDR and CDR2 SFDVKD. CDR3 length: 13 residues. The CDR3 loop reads CATSGTEAYEQYF.

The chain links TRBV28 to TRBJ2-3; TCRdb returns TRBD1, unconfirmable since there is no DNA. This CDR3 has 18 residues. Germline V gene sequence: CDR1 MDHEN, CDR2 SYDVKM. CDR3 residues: CASSPLGRGGTSTDTQYF.

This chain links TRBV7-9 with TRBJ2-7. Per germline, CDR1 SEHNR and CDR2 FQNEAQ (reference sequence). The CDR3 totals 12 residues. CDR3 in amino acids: CASSHEYYEQYF.

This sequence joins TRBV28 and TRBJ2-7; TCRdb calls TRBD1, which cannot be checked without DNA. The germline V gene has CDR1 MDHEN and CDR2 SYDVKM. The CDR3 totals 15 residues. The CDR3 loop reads CASSATGTGTYEQYF.

The CDR3 here is CASSSFGGRNTEAFF. The chain is built from TRBV7-9 and TRBJ1-1; TCRdb's D call of TRBD1 is untestable without DNA. The CDR3 extends over 15 amino acids. Germline loops: CDR1 SEHNR, CDR2 FQNEAQ (reference sequence).

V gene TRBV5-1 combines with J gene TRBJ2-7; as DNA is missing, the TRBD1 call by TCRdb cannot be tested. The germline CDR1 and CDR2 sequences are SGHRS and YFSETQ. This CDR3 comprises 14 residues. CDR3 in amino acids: CASSLRTGFYEQYF.

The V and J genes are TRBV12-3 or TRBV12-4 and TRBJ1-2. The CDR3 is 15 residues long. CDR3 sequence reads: CASSLTVTQDYGYTF.